The 15 T cell receptor beta chains in this list originate from one sample, sequenced in a study of human T cells and chemical hapten exposure. One entry per CDR3 protein, called by TCRdb with MiXCR from the RACE reads. This repertoire shows fewer than 500,000 distinct CDR3 sequences, approximately 5.1% found once; its top ten account for 2% to 2.5%. Time point described: patch test 1, 2 weeks after DPC sensitization. Specified treatment: therapeutic diphenylcyclopropenone sensitization with weekly scalp DPC. The source material was whole blood, sampled in connection with sensitization to the hapten diphenylcyclopropenone (DPC). All receptors come from a woman between 45 and 65 years old with alopecia areata. Some clones in this sample may be carry-over from other donors' samples.

This clonotype has ten or more counts. The chain combines TRBV12-5 with TRBJ2-2; D call uncertain. Germline lookup yields CDR1 LGHNT and CDR2 FRNRAP. This CDR3 spans 12 amino acids. Trimming shortened V by 7 bases and J by 5 bases, and 8 bases separated the two germline ends. For the CDR3, the DNA is TGTGCTAGTGCTTGGCGTACCGGGGAGCTGTTTTTT. It specifies CASAWRTGELFF. Complete variable domain (other parts from reference TRBV12-5 and TRBJ2-2): DARVTQTPRHKVTEMGQEVTMRCQPILGHNTVFWYRQTMMQGLELLAYFRNRAPLDDSGMPKDRFSAEMPDATLATLKIQPSEPRDSAVYFCASAWRTGELFFGEGSRLTVL.

In this sample, this clonotype turned up many times. The chain combines TRBV6-5 with TRBJ2-5; D is perhaps TRBD1 or TRBD2 (5 bases each). V lost 8 bases and J 6 bases, leaving 16 bases between the germline ends. The CDR3 has 13 amino acids. Germline assignment: CDR1 MNHEY and CDR2 SVGAGI. The CDR3, as DNA: TGTGCCAGCTCCCACCGACGGGACCAGACCCAGTACTTC. It specifies CASSHRRDQTQYF.

This clonotype was seen at least ten times. The chain couples TRBV4-1 to TRBJ2-7, with 10 bases fitting TRBD1. This CDR3 has 16 amino acids. J lost 3 bases, V lost 1 base, and 6 bases had no gene match. Germline assignment: CDR1 MGHRA and CDR2 YSYEKL. This chain's CDR3 is CASSQASGTGDYEQYF. CDR3 nucleotide sequence: TGCGCCAGCAGCCAAGCCTCCGGGACAGGGGACTACGAGCAGTACTTC.

This clonotype was seen many times. The V gene is TRBV11-2, the J gene TRBJ1-5; no clear D gene. The CDR3 has 13 amino acids. In germline, CDR1 is SGHAT, CDR2 FQNNGV. V lost 5 bases and J 9 bases, leaving 14 bases between the germline ends. The DNA for the CDR3 is TGTGCCAGCAGCCCCGGCTTCAAGATGCCCCAGCATTTT. It encodes CASSPGFKMPQHF.

The chain combines TRBV29-1 with TRBJ2-7; maybe TRBD1 (5 bases). With 6 bases removed from V and 1 base from J, the gap between germline ends came to 10 bases. Germline V CDR1 and CDR2: SQVTM, ANQGSEA. The CDR3 has 12 residues. The CDR3 DNA sequence: TGCAGCGTCGGACGGACATCCTACGAGCAGTACTTC. Amino acid sequence: CSVGRTSYEQYF.

This chain uses TRBV4-1 with TRBJ2-7, with a tentative D call TRBD2 (7 bases). The V end lost 4 bases, the J end lost 2 bases, and 18 bases lay between the germline ends. CDR3 length: 16 residues. Germline V lookup: CDR1 MGHRA, CDR2 YSYEKL. The CDR3 sequence is CASSRQGGGTTYEQYF. Written as DNA, the CDR3 is TGCGCCAGCAGCCGCCAAGGAGGGGGGACTACCTACGAGCAGTACTTC.

This clonotype was seen more than once but under ten times. The chain couples TRBV5-6 to TRBJ2-2; 11 nucleotides match TRBD1. V dropped 7 bases and J dropped 4; count of bases not matched to a gene: 9. This CDR3 has 16 amino acids. Germline V gives CDR1 SGHDT, CDR2 YYEEEE. The CDR3 DNA sequence: TGTGCCAGCCGGACAGGGGGCCCAAAACCCACCGGGGAGCTGTTTTTT. Protein product: CASRTGGPKPTGELFF.

This rearrangement joins TRBV20-1 to TRBJ2-1; 8 nucleotides align to TRBD2. With V trimmed by 6 bases and J by 2 bases, 9 bases remained unmatched. The CDR3 runs 15 residues. Germline-derived CDR1 and CDR2 are DFQATT and SNEGSKA (reference sequence). The CDR3 DNA reads TGCAGTGCACCAAGCGGGAGAGGAACCTACAATGAGCAGTTCTTC. Its translation: CSAPSGRGTYNEQFF.

The gene calls are TRBV10-3 and TRBJ2-5; D is unclear. Per germline, CDR1 ENHRY and CDR2 SYGVKD. CDR3 length equals 14 residues. V was shortened by 1 base and J by 2 bases, with 8 bases between the two germline ends. The CDR3 DNA reads as TGTGCCATCAGTGAGTTATGGGGACAAGAGACCCAGTACTTC. This encodes CAISELWGQETQYF.

This clonotype was picked up many times. CDR3 protein: CASSQRDDFIDTQYF. The DNA of the CDR3 is TGCGCCAGCAGCCAGCGGGACGACTTCATCGATACGCAGTATTTT. This chain connects TRBV4-3 to TRBJ2-3; D is perhaps TRBD2 (6 bases). This CDR3 has 15 amino acids. Trimming stripped 3 bases from V and 6 bases from J, with 16 bases between. Germline lookup yields CDR1 LGHNA and CDR2 YSLEER.

The V and J genes are TRBV5-1 and TRBJ2-3; D call uncertain. Germline CDR1 is SGHRS and CDR2 is YFSETQ. CDR3 length equals 15 residues. V was shortened by 0 bases and J by 2 bases, with 10 bases between the two germline ends. The CDR3 sequence: CASSLEVSLTDTQYF. The CDR3 nucleotides read TGCGCCAGCAGCTTGGAGGTCAGCCTCACAGATACGCAGTATTTT.

V and J are TRBV12-3 or TRBV12-4 and TRBJ2-2, with 10 positions matching TRBD2. V shed 4 bases, J shed 7 bases, and the junction held 3 bases outside the gene matches. CDR3 length equals 14 residues. CDR3 region: CASSYLAGDGELFF. CDR3 nucleotides: TGTGCCAGCAGTTACCTAGCGGGGGACGGGGAGCTGTTTTTT.

This clonotype was seen more than once but under ten times. The V gene is TRBV6-2 or TRBV6-3, the J gene TRBJ2-7; perhaps TRBD2 as D (6 bases). The CDR3 totals 13 residues. V lost 2 bases, J lost 6 bases, and 11 bases lay in between. CDR1 and CDR2 (germline): MNHEY, SVGEGT. The chain's CDR3 is CASSYEEGGEQYF. The DNA for the CDR3 is TGTGCCAGCAGTTACGAGGAGGGAGGCGAGCAGTACTTC.

This clonotype was detected ten times or more. The chain joins TRBV27 to TRBJ2-7; 10 nucleotides agree with TRBD1. The germline CDR1 and CDR2 sequences are MNHEY and SMNVEV (reference sequence). CDR3 size: 14 residues. Trimming cost V 3 bases and J 9 bases; bases outside gene matches: 8. CDR3: CASSFIAGQGMQYF. CDR3 DNA: TGTGCCAGCAGTTTTATTGCGGGACAGGGGATGCAGTACTTC.

This clonotype was seen at least ten times. CDR3 in amino acids: CASSPLAGTQYF. CDR3 DNA sequence: TGTGCCAGCAGCCCACTAGCGGGCACGCAGTATTTT. The V call is TRBV7-6, the J call TRBJ2-3, with 9 bases matching TRBD2. This CDR3 spans 12 amino acids. The V and J ends lost 5 bases and 9 bases, in that order; junction bases with no gene match: 3. Per germline, CDR1 SGHVS and CDR2 FNYEAQ. Supplemented by reference TRBV7-6 and TRBJ2-3, the full variable domain reads GAGVSQSPRYKVTKRGQDVALRCDPISGHVSLYWYRQALGQGPEFLTYFNYEAQQDKSGLPNDRFSAERPEGSISTLTIQRTEQRDSAMYRCASSPLAGTQYFGPGTRLTVL.